Sequencing of this T cell receptor beta chain was carried out in a study of cytomegalovirus exposure and HLA in healthy donors. Study as a whole: The Caucasian-associated ancestry cluster held 65% to 90% of a few hundred genotyped donors. Study observations and caveats: Equally common other TCR beta chains were less clonally expanded than HLA-associated ones, a later analysis found. In a later analysis, parvovirus B19, influenza, CMV and Epstein-Barr virus appeared linked to several top co-occurrence clusters. Rarity characterized most TCR sequences, yet some public TCRs appeared in many donors.

Both 60 Vbeta primers and 13 Jbeta primers went into the PCR. Generated by immunoSEQ multiplex PCR, the TCRdb table keeps only in-frame clones and is missing some. The sample holds approximately 110,000 clones, roughly 81% seen once. About this clone itself: Antigen unknown.

V was clipped by 2 bases and J by 0 bases; unmatched bases: 7. The CDR3 covers 17 residues. The germline V gene has CDR1 MRHNA and CDR2 SNTAGT. Sequences were obtained from PBMCs. The chain carries TRBV6-4 and TRBJ2-4, with 7 bases fitting TRBD2. The sequence was collected from a woman aged 25 to 39 in good health and CMV-seronegative. As DNA, the CDR3 is TGTGCCAGCAGTGACGGGGAGGGTGAGCTAGCCAAAAACATTCAGTACTTC. This codes for CASSDGEGELAKNIQYF.